This T cell receptor (beta chain) appears in the sequencing data of a study of cytomegalovirus exposure and HLA in healthy donors. Study-level information: In an earlier analysis, approximately 120 million unique TCR beta sequences were found from approximately 170 million T cells.

This PCR relied on a set of 60 Vbeta primers and 13 Jbeta primers. Profiling relied on immunoSEQ multiplex PCR, and the TCRdb table lists in-frame clones only, not all of them. The sample shows approximately 70,000 clones, approximately 71% of them seen only once. Details on this clone: Its antigen is unidentified.

The CDR3 is 15 residues long. Germline V lookup: CDR1 SGHTA, CDR2 FQGNSA. Trimming took 8 bases from V and 7 from J; bases not matched to a gene: 14. In nominal health when sampled, donors likely had unrecorded immune exposures nonetheless. Regarding the study as a whole: Later, TCR association rates were found to vary by HLA locus, highest for DRB1 and lowest for HLA-C. Analysis performed later found approximately 17,000 TCR beta sequences associated with HLA alleles at 0.05 false discovery rate.

The source of this sequence is a man aged 55 to 70 in good health and CMV-seropositive. The V and J genes are TRBV7-2 and TRBJ2-1; TRBD2 matches 7 bases. Sequenced material: PBMCs. The chain's CDR3 is CASAMGGSGLNEQFF. The CDR3, as DNA: TGTGCCAGCGCCATGGGGGGGAGTGGATTAAATGAGCAGTTCTTC.